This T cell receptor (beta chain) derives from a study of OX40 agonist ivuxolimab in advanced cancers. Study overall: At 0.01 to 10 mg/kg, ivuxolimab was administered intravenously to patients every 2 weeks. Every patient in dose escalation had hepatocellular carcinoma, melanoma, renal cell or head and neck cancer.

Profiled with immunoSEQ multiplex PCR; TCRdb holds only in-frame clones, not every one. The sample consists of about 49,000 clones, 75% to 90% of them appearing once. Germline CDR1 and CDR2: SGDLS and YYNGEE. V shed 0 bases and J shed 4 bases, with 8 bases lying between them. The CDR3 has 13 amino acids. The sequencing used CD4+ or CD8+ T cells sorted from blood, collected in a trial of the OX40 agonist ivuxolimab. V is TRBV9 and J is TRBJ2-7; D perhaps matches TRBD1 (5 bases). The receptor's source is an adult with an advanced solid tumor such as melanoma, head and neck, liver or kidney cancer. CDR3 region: CASSVDQGYEQYF. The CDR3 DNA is TGTGCCAGCAGCGTAGACCAGGGTTACGAGCAGTACTTC.